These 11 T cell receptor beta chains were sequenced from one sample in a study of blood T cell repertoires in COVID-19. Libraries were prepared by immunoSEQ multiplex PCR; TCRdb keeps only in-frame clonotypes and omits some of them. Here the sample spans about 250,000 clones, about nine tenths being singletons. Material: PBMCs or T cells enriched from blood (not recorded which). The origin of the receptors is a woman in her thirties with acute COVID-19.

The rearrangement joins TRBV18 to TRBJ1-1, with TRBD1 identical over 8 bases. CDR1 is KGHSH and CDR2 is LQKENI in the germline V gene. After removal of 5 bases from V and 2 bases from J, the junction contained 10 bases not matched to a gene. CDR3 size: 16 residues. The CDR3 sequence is CASSISEQGVNTEAFF. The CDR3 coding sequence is TGTGCCAGCTCAATTTCAGAACAGGGGGTTAACACTGAAGCTTTCTTT.

For the CDR3, the DNA is TGCAGCGTTGGAGGGTTTCGGGGGACAGGGGGCTTAGAGGGAACCGGGGAGCTGTTTTTT. Translated, it gives CSVGGFRGTGGLEGTGELFF. The chain has TRBV29-1 and TRBJ2-2, with 12 bases that match TRBD1. Germline loops: CDR1 SQVTM, CDR2 ANQGSEA. After removal of 4 bases from V and 5 bases from J, the junction contained 20 bases not matched to a gene. This CDR3 is built from 20 residues.

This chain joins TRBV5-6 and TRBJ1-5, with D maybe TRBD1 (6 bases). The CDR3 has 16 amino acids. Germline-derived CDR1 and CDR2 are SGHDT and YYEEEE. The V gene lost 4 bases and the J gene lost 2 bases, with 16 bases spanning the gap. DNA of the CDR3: TGTGCCAGCAGCAACAGGGAAGTTTTCGGCAATCAGCCCCAGCATTTT. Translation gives CASSNREVFGNQPQHF.

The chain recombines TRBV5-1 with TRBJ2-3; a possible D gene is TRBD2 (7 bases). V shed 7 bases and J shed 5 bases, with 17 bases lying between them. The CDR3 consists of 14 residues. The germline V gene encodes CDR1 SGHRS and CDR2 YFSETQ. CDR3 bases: TGCGCCAGCCGGACGGGGGGCGCTATAGATACGCAGTATTTT. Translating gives CASRTGGAIDTQYF.

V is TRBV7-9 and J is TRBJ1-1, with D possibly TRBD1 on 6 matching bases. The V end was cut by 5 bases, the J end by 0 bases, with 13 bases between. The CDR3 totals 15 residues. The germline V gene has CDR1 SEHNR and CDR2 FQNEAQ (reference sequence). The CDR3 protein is CASSKGGDMNTEAFF. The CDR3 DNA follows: TGTGCCAGCAGCAAAGGGGGAGACATGAACACTGAAGCTTTCTTT.

The CDR3 is CASSPPGTVATNEKLFF. In DNA form, the CDR3 reads TGTGCCAGCAGCCCCCCCGGGACAGTCGCAACTAATGAAAAACTGTTTTTT. The chain couples TRBV3-1 (or the pseudogene TRBV3-2) to TRBJ1-4, with 7 positions matching TRBD1. This CDR3 contains 17 residues. Germline V gives CDR1 LGHDT, CDR2 YNNKEL (reference sequence). V was pared by 4 bases and J by 0 bases, with 8 bases of the junction left unmatched.

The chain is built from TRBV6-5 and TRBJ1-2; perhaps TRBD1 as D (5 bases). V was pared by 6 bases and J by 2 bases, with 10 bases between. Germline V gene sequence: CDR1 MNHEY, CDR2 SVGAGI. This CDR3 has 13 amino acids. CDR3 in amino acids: CASSKQANYGYTF. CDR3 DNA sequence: TGTGCCAGCAGCAAACAGGCCAACTATGGCTACACCTTC.

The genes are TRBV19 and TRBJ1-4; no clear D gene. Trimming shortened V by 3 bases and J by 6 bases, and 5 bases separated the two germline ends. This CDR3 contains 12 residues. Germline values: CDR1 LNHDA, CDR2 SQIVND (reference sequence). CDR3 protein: CASSMRDEKLFF. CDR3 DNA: TGTGCCAGTAGTATGAGGGATGAAAAACTGTTTTTT.

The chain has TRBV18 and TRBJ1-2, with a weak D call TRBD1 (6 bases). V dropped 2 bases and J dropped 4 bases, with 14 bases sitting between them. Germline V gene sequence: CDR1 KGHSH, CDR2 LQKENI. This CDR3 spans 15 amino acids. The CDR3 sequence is CASSPRGQPIYGYTF. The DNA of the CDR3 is TGTGCCAGCTCACCAAGAGGACAGCCGATCTATGGCTACACCTTC.

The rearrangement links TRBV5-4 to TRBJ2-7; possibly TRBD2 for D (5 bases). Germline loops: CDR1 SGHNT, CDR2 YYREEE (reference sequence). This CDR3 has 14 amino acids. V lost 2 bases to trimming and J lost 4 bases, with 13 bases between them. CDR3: CASSFHGGSYEQYF. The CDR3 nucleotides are TGTGCCAGCAGCTTCCATGGAGGCAGTTACGAGCAGTACTTC.

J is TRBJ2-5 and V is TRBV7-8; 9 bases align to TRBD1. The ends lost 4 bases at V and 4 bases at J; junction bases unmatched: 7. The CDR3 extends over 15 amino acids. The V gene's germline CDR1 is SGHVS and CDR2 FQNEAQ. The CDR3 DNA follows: TGTGCCAGCAGCTCCCCCAAGGACAGGGGAGAGACCCAGTACTTC. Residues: CASSSPKDRGETQYF.